These T cell receptor beta chains were read from a single sample in a study of blood T cell repertoires in COVID-19. Using immunoSEQ multiplex PCR, the repertoire was profiled, and TCRdb retains in-frame clones only, with some absent. The table records approximately 250,000 clones, approximately 90% of them present only once. The sequenced sample was PBMCs or T cells enriched from blood (not recorded which). Source of these receptors: a young woman with acute COVID-19. The CDR3 runs from the conserved cysteine through the conserved F or W. The order of the fields is V gene, D gene, J gene, clone size, CDR3 protein, CDR3 DNA. The D gene is left open where the match is weak. A row's size may be missing; if present it is once, few, many or a size class.

>TRBV28|.|TRBJ2-3|once
CASSPGGVSTDTQYF
TGTGCCAGCAGCCCCGGAGGTGTTAGCACAGATACGCAGTATTTT
>TRBV4-2|.|TRBJ1-5|once
CASSQEESGTWPQHF
TGTGCCAGCAGCCAAGAGGAGAGCGGGACGTGGCCCCAGCATTTT
>TRBV6-5|TRBD1|TRBJ1-5|.
CASSRQGTNQPQHF
TGTGCCAGCAGTCGACAGGGGACCAATCAGCCCCAGCATTTT
>TRBV4-1|.|TRBJ2-1|.
CASSQDPNNEQFF
TGCGCCAGCAGCCAAGACCCCAACAATGAGCAGTTCTTC
>TRBV27|TRBD1|TRBJ2-7|.
CASSLLGGQPYEQYF
TGTGCCAGCAGTTTATTAGGGGGACAGCCCTACGAGCAGTACTTC
>TRBV5-5|.|TRBJ2-7|once
CASRLGDYEQYF
TGTGCCAGCCGGTTAGGGGACTACGAGCAGTACTTC
>TRBV19|.|TRBJ2-2|.
CASSISGFGTGELFF
TGTGCCAGTAGTATATCTGGTTTCGGCACCGGGGAGCTGTTTTTT
>TRBV3-1/TRBV3-2|TRBD2|TRBJ2-1|.
CASSQTSGTGDEQFF
TGTGCCAGCAGCCAGACTAGCGGGACTGGCGATGAGCAGTTCTTC
>TRBV11-2|TRBD2|TRBJ2-6|.
CASSTSGSTGANVLTF
TGTGCCAGCAGCACTAGCGGGAGCACTGGGGCCAACGTCCTGACTTTC
>TRBV10-3|TRBD2|TRBJ2-1|once
CAISESTGLAGAGEQFF
TGTGCCATCAGTGAGTCGACCGGGCTAGCGGGAGCTGGTGAGCAGTTCTTC
>TRBV13|.|TRBJ1-1|.
CASSLYRPNTEAFF
TGTGCCAGCAGCTTATACAGGCCAAACACTGAAGCTTTCTTT
>TRBV6-5|TRBD1|TRBJ2-1|.
CASGQGYPYNEQFF
TGTGCCAGCGGACAGGGTTACCCCTACAATGAGCAGTTCTTC
>TRBV5-6|TRBD1|TRBJ1-2|once
CASRLTSGGSGYTF
TGTGCCAGCAGATTAACCTCAGGGGGCAGTGGCTACACCTTC
>TRBV4-1|.|TRBJ2-7|once
CASSQNRMDEQYF
TGCGCCAGCAGCCAAAACAGGATGGACGAGCAGTACTTC
>TRBV2|TRBD1|TRBJ1-4|.
CASSAGQDYEKLFF
TGTGCCAGCAGCGCCGGACAGGACTATGAAAAACTGTTTTTT
>TRBV28|TRBD1|TRBJ1-1|.
CASRGQGATEAFF
TGTGCCAGCAGAGGACAGGGGGCGACTGAAGCTTTCTTT